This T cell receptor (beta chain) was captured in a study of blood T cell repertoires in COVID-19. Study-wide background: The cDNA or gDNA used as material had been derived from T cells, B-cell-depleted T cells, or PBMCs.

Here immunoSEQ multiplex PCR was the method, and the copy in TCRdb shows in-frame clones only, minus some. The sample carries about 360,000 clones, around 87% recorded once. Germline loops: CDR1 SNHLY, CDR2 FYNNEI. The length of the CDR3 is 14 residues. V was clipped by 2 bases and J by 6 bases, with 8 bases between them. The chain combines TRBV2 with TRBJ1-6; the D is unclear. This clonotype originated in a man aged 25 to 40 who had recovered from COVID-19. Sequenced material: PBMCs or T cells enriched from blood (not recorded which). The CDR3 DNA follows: TGTGCCAGCAGTGAATTGTGGCTTAATTCACCCCTCCACTTT. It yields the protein CASSELWLNSPLHF.